The clone carrying this T cell receptor beta chain has a handful of counts. Its antigen is still unknown. These data are taken from a study of identical twins. This CDR3 has 15 amino acids. Trimming pared 3 bases from V and 0 bases from J, leaving 8 bases between. TCRdb called the 5' RACE reads again in MiXCR, with one record for every CDR3 protein. The repertoire holds approximately 490,000 distinct CDR3 sequences, with approximately 20% as singletons. Points from the study as a whole: Compared with unrelated sharing, twin-shared out-of-frame alpha sequences had more low-probability sequences. Rather than following the same donors, the conclusions depended on cross-sectional statistical analysis. Zero-insertion results could be subject to partial confounding by invariant MAIT and iNKT cells.

The same sample was also used in a study of yellow fever vaccine responses in identical twins.

This rearrangement joins TRBV12-3 or TRBV12-4 to TRBJ2-2, with D possibly being TRBD1 (6 bases). Sequencing input: CD4+ T cells sorted from blood. This sequence was found in a woman under 30 in good health. CDR3 coding DNA: TGTGCCAGCAGTTTCGGACAGACGAACACCGGGGAGCTGTTTTTT. This gives the protein CASSFGQTNTGELFF.